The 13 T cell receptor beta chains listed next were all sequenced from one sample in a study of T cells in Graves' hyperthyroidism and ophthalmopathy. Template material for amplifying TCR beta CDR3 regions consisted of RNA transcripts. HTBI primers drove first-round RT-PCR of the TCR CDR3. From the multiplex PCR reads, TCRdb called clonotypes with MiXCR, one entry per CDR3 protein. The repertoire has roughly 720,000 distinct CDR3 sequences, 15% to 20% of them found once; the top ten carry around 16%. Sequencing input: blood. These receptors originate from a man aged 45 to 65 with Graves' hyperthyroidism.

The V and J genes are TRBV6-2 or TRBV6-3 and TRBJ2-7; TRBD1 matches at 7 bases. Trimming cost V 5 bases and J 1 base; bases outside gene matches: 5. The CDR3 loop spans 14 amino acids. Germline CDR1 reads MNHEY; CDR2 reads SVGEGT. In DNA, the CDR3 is TGTGCCAGCAGTCCAACGACAGGGTCCTACGAGCAGTACTTC. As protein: CASSPTTGSYEQYF.

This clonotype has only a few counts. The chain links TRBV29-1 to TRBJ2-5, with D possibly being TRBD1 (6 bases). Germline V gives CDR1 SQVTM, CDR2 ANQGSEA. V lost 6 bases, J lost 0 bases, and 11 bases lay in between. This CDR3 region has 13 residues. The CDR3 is CSVPRDNQETQYF. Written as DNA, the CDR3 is TGCAGCGTCCCCCGGGACAACCAAGAGACCCAGTACTTC.

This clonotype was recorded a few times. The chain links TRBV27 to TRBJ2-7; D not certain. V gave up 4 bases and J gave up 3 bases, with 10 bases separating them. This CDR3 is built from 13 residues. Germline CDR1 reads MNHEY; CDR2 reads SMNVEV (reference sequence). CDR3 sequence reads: CASSSAEFYEQYF. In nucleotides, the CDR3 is TGTGCCAGCAGTTCGGCGGAATTCTACGAGCAGTACTTC.

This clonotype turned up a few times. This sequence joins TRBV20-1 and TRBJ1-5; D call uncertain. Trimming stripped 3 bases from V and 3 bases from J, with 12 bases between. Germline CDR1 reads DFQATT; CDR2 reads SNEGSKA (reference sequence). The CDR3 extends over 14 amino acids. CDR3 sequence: CSARPPASNQPQHF. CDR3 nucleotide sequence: TGCAGTGCTAGGCCACCCGCGTCCAATCAGCCCCAGCATTTT.

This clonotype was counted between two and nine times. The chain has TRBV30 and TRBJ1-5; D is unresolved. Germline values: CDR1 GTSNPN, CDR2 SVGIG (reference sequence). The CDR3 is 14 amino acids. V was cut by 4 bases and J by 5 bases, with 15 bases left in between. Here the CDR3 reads CAWNPGSLDQPQHF. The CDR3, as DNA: TGTGCCTGGAATCCAGGTTCTTTGGATCAGCCCCAGCATTTT.

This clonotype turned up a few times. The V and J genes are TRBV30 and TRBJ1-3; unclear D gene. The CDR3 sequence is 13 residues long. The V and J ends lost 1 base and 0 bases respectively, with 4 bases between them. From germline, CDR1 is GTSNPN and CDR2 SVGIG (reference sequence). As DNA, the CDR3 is TGTGCCTGGAGTGCCGTCTCTGGAAACACCATATATTTT. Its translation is CAWSAVSGNTIYF.

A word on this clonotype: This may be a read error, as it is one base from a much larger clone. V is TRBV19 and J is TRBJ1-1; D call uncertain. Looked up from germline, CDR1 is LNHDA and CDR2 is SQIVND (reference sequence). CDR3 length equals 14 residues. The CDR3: CVSSAVSMNTEAFF. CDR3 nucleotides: TGTGTCAGTAGTGCCGTCAGCATGAACACTGAAGCTTTCTTT. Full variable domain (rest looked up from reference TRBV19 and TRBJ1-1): DGGITQSPKYLFRKEGQNVTLSCEQNLNHDAMYWYRQDPGQGLRLIYYSQIVNDFQKGDIAEGYSVSREKKESFPLTVTSAQKNPTAFYLCVSSAVSMNTEAFFGQGTRLTVV.

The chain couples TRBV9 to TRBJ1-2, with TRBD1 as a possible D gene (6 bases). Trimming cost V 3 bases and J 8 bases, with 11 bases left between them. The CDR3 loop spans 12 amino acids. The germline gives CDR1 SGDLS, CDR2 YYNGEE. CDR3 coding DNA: TGTGCCAGCAGCGCAGGGGTCTCCGGCTACACCTTC. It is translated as CASSAGVSGYTF.

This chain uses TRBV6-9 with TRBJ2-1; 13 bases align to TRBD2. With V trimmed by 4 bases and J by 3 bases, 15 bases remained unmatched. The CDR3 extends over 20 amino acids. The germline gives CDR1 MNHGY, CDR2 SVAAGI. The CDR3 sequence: CASSSPDRTSGRGCYNEQFF. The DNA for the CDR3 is TGTGCCAGCAGTTCCCCGGACAGGACTAGCGGGAGAGGCTGCTACAATGAGCAGTTCTTC.

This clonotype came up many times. CDR3 DNA sequence: TGTGCCAGCAGCCCGACGACAGAAATGAACACTGAAGCTTTCTTT. Translation: CASSPTTEMNTEAFF. The chain couples TRBV9 to TRBJ1-1; maybe TRBD1 (5 bases). The germline gives CDR1 SGDLS, CDR2 YYNGEE. The CDR3 is made up of 15 amino acids. Trimming cost V 4 bases and J 0 bases, with 13 bases left between them.

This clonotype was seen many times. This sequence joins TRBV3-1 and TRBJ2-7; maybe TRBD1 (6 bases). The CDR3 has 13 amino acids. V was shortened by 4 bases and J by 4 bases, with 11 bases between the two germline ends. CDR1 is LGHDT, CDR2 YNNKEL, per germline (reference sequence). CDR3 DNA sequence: TGTGCCAGCAGCCGGTCAGGGGAGTACGAGCAGTACTTC. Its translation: CASSRSGEYEQYF.

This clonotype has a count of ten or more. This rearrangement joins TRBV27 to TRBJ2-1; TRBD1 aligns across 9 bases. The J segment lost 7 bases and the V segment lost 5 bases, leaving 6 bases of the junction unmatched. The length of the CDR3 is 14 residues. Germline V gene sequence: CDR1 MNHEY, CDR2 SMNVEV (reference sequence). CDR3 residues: CASSQGQGGNEQFF. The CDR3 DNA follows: TGTGCCAGCAGTCAGGGACAGGGAGGGAATGAGCAGTTCTTC.

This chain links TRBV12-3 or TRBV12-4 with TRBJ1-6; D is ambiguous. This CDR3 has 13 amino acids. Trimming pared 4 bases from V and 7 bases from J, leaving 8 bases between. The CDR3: CASSYGKNSPLHF. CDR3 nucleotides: TGTGCCAGCAGTTACGGGAAGAATTCACCCCTCCACTTT.